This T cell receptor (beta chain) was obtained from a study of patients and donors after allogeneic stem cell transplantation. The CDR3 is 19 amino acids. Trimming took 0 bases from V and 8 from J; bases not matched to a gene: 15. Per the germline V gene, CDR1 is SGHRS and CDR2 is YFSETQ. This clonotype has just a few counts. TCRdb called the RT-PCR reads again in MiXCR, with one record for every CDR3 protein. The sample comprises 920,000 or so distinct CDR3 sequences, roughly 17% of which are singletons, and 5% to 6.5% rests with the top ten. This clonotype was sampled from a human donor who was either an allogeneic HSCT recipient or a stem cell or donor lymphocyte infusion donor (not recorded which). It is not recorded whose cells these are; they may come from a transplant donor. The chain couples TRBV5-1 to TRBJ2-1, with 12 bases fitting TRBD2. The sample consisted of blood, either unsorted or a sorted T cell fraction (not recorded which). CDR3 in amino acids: CASSLEYSRTSGKGDEQFF. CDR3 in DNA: TGCGCCAGCAGCTTGGAATACTCCAGGACTAGCGGGAAAGGCGATGAGCAGTTCTTC.